The 32 T cell receptor beta chains in this list originate from one sample, sequenced in a study of blood T cell repertoires in COVID-19 (dated by TCRdb to the early 2020s). Libraries were prepared through the immunoSEQ multiplex PCR assay. In TCRdb, the immuneACCESS table is reduced to in-frame sequences with V and J assigned. These tables do not hold every clone; where another copy was compared, an unresolved V gene accounts for under half, and the others remain unexplained. This sample gives about 430,000 clones in total; more than 70% of them show up just once. The top ten clonotypes cover approximately 1.5% of the sample. Sequencing used PBMCs or T cells enriched from blood (not recorded which). The receptors here all came from a young woman who had been exposed to COVID-19.

This rearrangement joins TRBV11-2 to TRBJ2-7; D unresolved. The CDR3 has 13 residues. Germline V gene data show CDR1 as SGHAT and CDR2 as FQNNGV. V was pared by 6 bases and J by 2 bases, with 11 bases between. In DNA, the CDR3 is TGTGCCAGCAGTACGACACCAACCTACGAGCAGTACTTC. It yields the protein CASSTTPTYEQYF.

This chain joins TRBV5-1 and TRBJ2-5, with 12 positions matching TRBD2. The V and J ends lost 5 bases and 12 bases, in that order; junction bases with no gene match: 11. Germline V CDR1 and CDR2: SGHRS, YFSETQ. This CDR3 spans 14 amino acids. The CDR3 region is CASSSTTSGGPEYF. Here the CDR3 DNA reads TGCGCCAGCAGTTCCACCACTAGCGGGGGGCCTGAGTACTTC.

The chain employs TRBV27 and TRBJ2-5; 7 nucleotides align to TRBD2. J lost 4 bases, V lost 6 bases, and 5 bases had no gene match. Germline V gene sequence: CDR1 MNHEY, CDR2 SMNVEV (reference sequence). This CDR3 has 13 amino acids. The CDR3 bases are TGTGCCAGCAGCCCCCCGGGGGGAGAGACCCAGTACTTC. Translating it yields CASSPPGGETQYF.

The chain couples TRBV21-1 to TRBJ1-6; the DNA was not used to check the table's D call, TRBD1. TRBV21-1 is reported as a pseudogene. CDR3 length: 16 amino acids. CDR3 loop: CASSKCQTVHNSPLHF. Written as DNA, the CDR3 is TGTGCCAGCAGCAAATGTCAGACAGTTCATAATTCACCCCTCCACTTT.

The chain employs TRBV11-1 and TRBJ2-5; TRBD2 agrees at 9 bases. CDR1 and CDR2 (germline): SGHAT, FQDESV (reference sequence). The CDR3 length is 18 residues. J was trimmed by 3 bases and V by 0 bases; bases with no gene match: 11. CDR3 residues: CASSLAQLSGGREETQYF. CDR3 nucleotides: TGTGCCAGCAGCTTAGCGCAGCTTAGCGGGGGAAGAGAAGAGACCCAGTACTTC.

This clone was seen just once. The chain couples TRBV7-2 to TRBJ2-7; maybe TRBD1 (5 bases). In germline, CDR1 is SGHTA, CDR2 FQGNSA. This CDR3 has 14 amino acids. Trimming shortened V by 5 bases and J by 3 bases, and 14 bases separated the two germline ends. The CDR3 nucleotides read TGTGCCAGCAGCCCCTCCAGGGTCCTCTACGAGCAGTACTTC. As protein: CASSPSRVLYEQYF.

The V gene is TRBV20-1, the J gene TRBJ1-1; tentatively, D is TRBD1 (5 bases). This CDR3 contains 12 residues. The V end lost 3 bases, the J end lost 10 bases, and 15 bases lay between the germline ends. Germline CDR1 is DFQATT and CDR2 is SNEGSKA (reference sequence). CDR3 residues: CSASYGDSTAFF. The CDR3 DNA reads as TGCAGTGCTAGTTACGGGGACTCTACAGCTTTCTTT.

V and J are TRBV19 and TRBJ2-5, with D possibly matching TRBD1 (7 bases). V was pared by 5 bases and J by 4 bases, with 11 bases between. The germline V gene encodes CDR1 LNHDA and CDR2 SQIVND (reference sequence). The CDR3 is 13 residues long. CDR3 nucleotides: TGTGCCAGTAGTGATCAGGGGGGAGAGACCCAGTACTTC. Protein product: CASSDQGGETQYF.

This clone appeared once. V and J are TRBV7-9 and TRBJ1-1; tentatively, D is TRBD1 (5 bases). The CDR3 sequence is 13 residues long. The germline V gene encodes CDR1 SEHNR and CDR2 FQNEAQ (reference sequence). V dropped 6 bases and J dropped 5 bases, with 13 bases sitting between them. The CDR3 here is CASSGGIRTEAFF. The CDR3 DNA sequence: TGTGCCAGCAGTGGGGGGATTAGGACTGAAGCTTTCTTT.

The chain recombines TRBV28 with TRBJ1-1; D possibly corresponds to TRBD1 (5 bases). The ends were cut back, 7 bases at V and 5 bases at J, with 8 bases in the middle. CDR1 is MDHEN, CDR2 SYDVKM, per germline. CDR3 length: 11 residues. This chain's CDR3 is CASTPGTEAFF. For the CDR3, the DNA is TGTGCCAGCACGCCAGGGACTGAAGCTTTCTTT.

This sequence joins TRBV7-2 and TRBJ2-2; 13 positions match TRBD2. This CDR3 has 17 residues. The V gene end was trimmed by 1 base and the J gene end by 8 bases; junction bases not matched to a gene: 7. Germline CDR1 is SGHTA and CDR2 is FQGNSA. The DNA of the CDR3 is TGTGCCAGCAGCTTAGTCGGAGGACTAGCGGGAGTTGGGGAGCTGTTTTTT. Protein sequence: CASSLVGGLAGVGELFF.

The J gene is TRBJ1-1, the V gene TRBV28; 9 bases agree with TRBD1. This CDR3 contains 15 residues. Per germline, CDR1 MDHEN and CDR2 SYDVKM. Trimming at V came to 6 bases and at J to 3 bases, leaving 8 bases not matched to a gene. The CDR3 region is CASRSRDRVHTEAFF. In DNA, the CDR3 is TGTGCCAGCAGAAGCCGGGACAGGGTACACACTGAAGCTTTCTTT.

The chain has TRBV7-2 and TRBJ2-3; 14 nucleotides line up with TRBD2. Germline V lookup: CDR1 SGHTA, CDR2 FQGNSA. The CDR3 is 16 residues long. The trim removed 4 bases at V and 4 bases at J, leaving 4 bases unmatched. The CDR3: CASSYTGLAGADTQYF. CDR3 sequence (DNA): TGTGCCAGCAGCTATACGGGACTAGCGGGGGCAGATACGCAGTATTTT.

This chain joins TRBV19 and TRBJ1-2; D remains unclear. The germline V gene encodes CDR1 LNHDA and CDR2 SQIVND (reference sequence). The CDR3 extends over 12 amino acids. With 5 bases removed from V and 4 bases from J, the gap between germline ends came to 8 bases. For the CDR3, the DNA is TGTGCCAGTAGTTCAGTAATCTATGGCTACACCTTC. As protein: CASSSVIYGYTF. The variable domain in full, completed from reference TRBV19 and TRBJ1-2, reads DGGITQSPKYLFRKEGQNVTLSCEQNLNHDAMYWYRQDPGQGLRLIYYSQIVNDFQKGDIAEGYSVSREKKESFPLTVTSAQKNPTAFYLCASSSVIYGYTFGSGTRLTVV.

J is TRBJ2-5 and V is TRBV5-6; TRBD1 matches 9 bases. This CDR3 is 16 amino acids long. The germline V gene encodes CDR1 SGHDT and CDR2 YYEEEE. V lost 1 base, J lost 5 bases, and 9 bases stayed unmatched. The CDR3 spells CASSLPGQGSQETQYF. For the CDR3, the DNA is TGTGCCAGCAGCTTGCCGGGACAGGGAAGTCAGGAGACCCAGTACTTC. The full variable domain, completed using reference TRBV5-6 and TRBJ2-5, is DAGVTQSPTHLIKTRGQQVTLRCSPKSGHDTVSWYQQALGQGPQFIFQYYEEEERQRGNFPDRFSGHQFPNYSSELNVNALLLGDSALYLCASSLPGQGSQETQYFGPGTRLLVL.

This chain uses TRBV5-1 with TRBJ1-2, with 7 bases lining up with TRBD1. Unmatched junction bases numbered 1, after V lost 0 bases and J lost 2 bases. The CDR3 has 14 residues. Germline CDR1 SGHRS, CDR2 YFSETQ. The CDR3 here is CASSLGQGNYGYTF. CDR3 nucleotide sequence: TGCGCCAGCAGCTTGGGACAGGGAAACTATGGCTACACCTTC.

The V call is TRBV19, the J call TRBJ1-2, with a weak D call TRBD1 (5 bases). Germline lookup yields CDR1 LNHDA and CDR2 SQIVND (reference sequence). The V and J ends lost 5 bases and 2 bases respectively, with 15 bases between them. The CDR3 has 15 amino acids. The CDR3 region is CASSASGGTNYGYTF. The CDR3 DNA is TGTGCCAGTAGTGCCAGCGGAGGGACCAACTATGGCTACACCTTC. Variable domain in full (rest from reference TRBV19 and TRBJ1-2): DGGITQSPKYLFRKEGQNVTLSCEQNLNHDAMYWYRQDPGQGLRLIYYSQIVNDFQKGDIAEGYSVSREKKESFPLTVTSAQKNPTAFYLCASSASGGTNYGYTFGSGTRLTVV.

V usage is TRBV5-6 and J usage is TRBJ2-3; TRBD2 matches at 9 bases. Germline CDR1 and CDR2: SGHDT and YYEEEE. After removal of 4 bases from V and 1 base from J, the junction contained 7 bases not matched to a gene. This CDR3 is built from 16 residues. CDR3 sequence reads: CASSPGGGVRTDTQYF. In DNA form, the CDR3 reads TGTGCCAGCAGCCCGGGCGGGGGGGTACGCACAGATACGCAGTATTTT.

The V and J genes are TRBV2 and TRBJ2-6; TRBD1 is a possible D gene (6 bases). Germline CDR1 reads SNHLY; CDR2 reads FYNNEI. The CDR3 runs 16 residues. Trimming took 5 bases from V and 1 from J, leaving 12 bases between them. This CDR3 is CASSPLRGSGANVLTF. DNA for the CDR3: TGTGCCAGCAGTCCCCTAAGGGGGTCTGGGGCCAACGTCCTGACTTTC.

As DNA, the CDR3 is TGTGCCAGCAGCTTGGGAGCGGGGGCCTTCCAAGAGACCCAGTACTTC. The encoded protein is CASSLGAGAFQETQYF. The chain uses TRBV5-5 and TRBJ2-5, with 8 bases matching TRBD2. With 0 bases clipped from V and 1 base from J, the junction kept 5 bases outside the gene matches. From germline, CDR1 is SGHKS and CDR2 YYEKEE (reference sequence). The CDR3 covers 16 residues.

The rearrangement joins TRBV5-1 to TRBJ1-6, with a weak D call TRBD1 (5 bases). CDR1 is SGHRS and CDR2 is YFSETQ in the germline V gene. The CDR3 extends over 15 amino acids. V gave up 4 bases and J gave up 5 bases, with 13 bases separating them. CDR3 DNA: TGCGCCAGCAGCGACCAAGGCAGGGATAATTCACCCCTCCACTTT. This codes for CASSDQGRDNSPLHF.

Comments on this clone: The same CDR3 can be traced to other DNA sequences in this sample. V is TRBV18 and J is TRBJ1-1, with D perhaps matching TRBD1 (5 bases). V was cut by 3 bases and J by 3 bases, with 8 bases left in between. Germline lookup yields CDR1 KGHSH and CDR2 LQKENI. There are 13 residues in the CDR3. CDR3 DNA sequence: TGTGCCAGCTCACCCGACAGAGACACTGAAGCTTTCTTT. It is translated as CASSPDRDTEAFF.

The V gene is TRBV5-1, the J gene TRBJ2-7; 14 bases line up with TRBD2. Germline loops: CDR1 SGHRS, CDR2 YFSETQ. J gave up 5 bases and V 4 bases, and 2 bases lay outside the gene matches. This CDR3 contains 14 residues. The CDR3 sequence is CASSGLAGGNEQYF. The CDR3 region has the DNA TGCGCCAGCAGCGGACTAGCGGGAGGCAACGAGCAGTACTTC.

The chain has TRBV28 and TRBJ1-5, with 9 bases fitting TRBD1. Germline assignment: CDR1 MDHEN and CDR2 SYDVKM. CDR3 size: 19 residues. V shed 2 bases, J shed 0 bases, and the junction held 11 bases outside the gene matches. CDR3 region: CASSLRWDRVVISNQPQHF. As DNA, the CDR3 is TGTGCCAGCAGTTTACGATGGGACAGGGTCGTTATTAGCAATCAGCCCCAGCATTTT.

The rearrangement uses TRBV5-1 and TRBJ1-2; D unresolved. V lost 2 bases and J 4 bases, leaving 9 bases between the germline ends. The CDR3 has 13 amino acids. Germline values: CDR1 SGHRS, CDR2 YFSETQ. In DNA form, the CDR3 reads TGCGCCAGCAGCTTTGGGCACACCTATGGCTACACCTTC. This gives the protein CASSFGHTYGYTF.

The J gene is TRBJ1-4, the V gene TRBV18; TRBD1 matches at 8 bases. Germline V gene data show CDR1 as KGHSH and CDR2 as LQKENI. The J segment lost 5 bases and the V segment lost 4 bases, leaving 6 bases of the junction unmatched. This CDR3 has 15 amino acids. CDR3 sequence reads: CASSRGQGANEKLFF. CDR3 sequence (DNA): TGTGCCAGCTCACGCGGACAGGGCGCAAATGAAAAACTGTTTTTT.

The gene calls are TRBV11-3 and TRBJ2-1; D may be TRBD2 (5 bases). Per germline, CDR1 SGHNT and CDR2 YENEEA. This CDR3 has 13 residues. Between the trimmed V and J ends, which lost 6 bases and 8 bases, there was a span of 14 bases. DNA of the CDR3: TGTGCCAGCAGTGGGAGCCAATTCCATGAGCAGTTCTTC. Amino acids: CASSGSQFHEQFF.

This chain links TRBV5-4 with TRBJ1-5; D is unresolved. Deletions cut 3 bases from V and 0 bases from J, with 7 bases between. The germline gives CDR1 SGHNT, CDR2 YYREEE (reference sequence). There are 14 residues in the CDR3. CDR3 in amino acids: CASSSQNSNQPQHF. Here the CDR3 DNA reads TGTGCCAGCAGCTCCCAGAATAGCAATCAGCCCCAGCATTTT. Supplemented by reference TRBV5-4 and TRBJ1-5, the full variable domain reads ETGVTQSPTHLIKTRGQQVTLRCSSQSGHNTVSWYQQALGQGPQFIFQYYREEENGRGNFPPRFSGLQFPNYSSELNVNALELDDSALYLCASSSQNSNQPQHFGDGTRLSIL.

The chain combines TRBV12-3 or TRBV12-4 with TRBJ2-4, with TRBD1 identical over 11 bases. The junction had 1 base not matched to a gene; V was cut back by 4 bases and J by 8 bases. This CDR3 has 13 residues. CDR3 in amino acids: CASSWDRGDIQYF. DNA for the CDR3: TGTGCCAGCAGTTGGGACAGGGGGGACATTCAGTACTTC.

V is TRBV7-2 and J is TRBJ1-5, with D tentatively TRBD1 (6 bases). This CDR3 is 14 amino acids long. The V gene lost 4 bases and the J gene lost 8 bases, with 15 bases spanning the gap. Germline V gives CDR1 SGHTA, CDR2 FQGNSA. CDR3 loop: CASSSPGGREPQHF. CDR3 bases: TGTGCCAGCAGCTCTCCGGGGGGGCGGGAGCCCCAGCATTTT.

This clone has just a few counts. The identical CDR3 is also encoded by other nucleotide sequences in the sample. The chain couples TRBV4-1 to TRBJ2-7; 7 bases map to TRBD2. V shed 1 base, J shed 2 bases, and the junction held 2 bases outside the gene matches. The germline V gene encodes CDR1 MGHRA and CDR2 YSYEKL. This CDR3 is built from 14 residues. The CDR3 sequence: CASSQAGGAYEQYF. The CDR3 DNA is TGCGCCAGCAGCCAAGCGGGGGGTGCCTACGAGCAGTACTTC.

This clone was seen a single time. The chain uses TRBV7-9 and TRBJ2-2, with 8 bases identical to TRBD2. CDR3 length: 15 residues. CDR1 and CDR2 (germline): SEHNR, FQNEAQ (reference sequence). The V gene end was trimmed by 5 bases and the J gene end by 3 bases; junction bases not matched to a gene: 5. CDR3 sequence (DNA): TGTGCCAGCAGCGAAGGACTAGCAGACACCGGGGAGCTGTTTTTT. Translation gives CASSEGLADTGELFF.